The entry that follows covers one T cell receptor (beta chain) sequence. The data belong to a study of CD8 T cells in Susac syndrome. An amount of RNA that ranged from 0.5 to 1 ug was reverse transcribed with random hexamers. immunoSEQ multiplex PCR amplified TCR beta CDR3 across 54 Vbeta, 13 Jbeta. TCRdb reanalysed the immunoSEQ multiplex PCR reads using MiXCR and keeps one entry per CDR3 protein. The sample records fewer than 300,000 distinct CDR3 sequences, 85% being singletons. V was cut by 1 base and J by 1 base, with 11 bases left in between. CDR3 size: 16 residues. Per germline, CDR1 MDHEN and CDR2 SYDVKM. Sequencing of TCR beta was carried out in blood CD8+ and CD4+ T cells. Through negative isolation, CD4+ and CD8+ T cells were obtained, while TEMRA cells were enriched using FACS.

Source material: CD8+ T cells from PBMCs. The chain has TRBV28 and TRBJ1-3; maybe TRBD1 (5 bases). This TCR was recovered from a human donor with multiple sclerosis. As DNA, the CDR3 is TGTGCCAGCAGTTTATTCCGGGGGAGGTCTGGAAACACCATATATTTT. Its translation: CASSLFRGRSGNTIYF.